These 32 T cell receptor beta chains came from one sample sequenced in a study of blood T cell repertoires in COVID-19. The data were produced by immunoSEQ multiplex PCR, yet TCRdb's version contains in-frame clones alone and is incomplete. The sample lists about 190,000 clones; just under 85% were seen once. The sequenced sample consisted of peripheral blood. These TCRs come from a woman in her seventies with active or convalescent COVID-19.

The chain employs TRBV2 and TRBJ2-1; D ambiguous. CDR1 and CDR2 (germline): SNHLY, FYNNEI. Trimming stripped 2 bases from V and 7 bases from J, with 6 bases between. This CDR3 is 12 amino acids long. CDR3 loop: CASSELFNEQFF. CDR3 DNA sequence: TGTGCCAGCAGTGAACTCTTTAATGAGCAGTTCTTC.

The chain uses TRBV19 and TRBJ1-5; tentative D call: TRBD1 (5 bases). Germline V gene lookup returns CDR1 LNHDA and CDR2 SQIVND (reference sequence). The V end lost 5 bases, the J end lost 6 bases, and 11 bases lay between the germline ends. The CDR3 contains 13 residues. CDR3 DNA: TGTGCCAGTAGTGGCAGGGTGGGTCAGCCCCAGCATTTT. Its translation: CASSGRVGQPQHF. The full variable domain, its missing parts supplied by reference TRBV19 and TRBJ1-5, is DGGITQSPKYLFRKEGQNVTLSCEQNLNHDAMYWYRQDPGQGLRLIYYSQIVNDFQKGDIAEGYSVSREKKESFPLTVTSAQKNPTAFYLCASSGRVGQPQHFGDGTRLSIL.

V gene TRBV2 combines with J gene TRBJ1-5; 7 nucleotides line up with TRBD1. CDR3 length: 17 residues. Germline CDR1 SNHLY, CDR2 FYNNEI. The ends lost 3 bases at V and 0 bases at J; junction bases unmatched: 8. The CDR3 sequence: CASSDGDRPYSNQPQHF. The CDR3 coding sequence is TGTGCCAGCAGTGATGGGGACAGACCCTATAGCAATCAGCCCCAGCATTTT.

This chain joins TRBV27 and TRBJ1-1, with D unresolved. This CDR3 has 15 residues. CDR1 and CDR2 from the germline V gene are MNHEY and SMNVEV (reference sequence). Trimming stripped 7 bases from V and 5 bases from J, with 20 bases between. Here the CDR3 reads CASNPELQRGTEAFF. The CDR3 DNA is TGTGCCAGCAACCCCGAACTCCAACGAGGGACTGAAGCTTTCTTT.

This clone was seen just once. The chain combines TRBV5-5 with TRBJ2-3; 11 positions agree with TRBD1. The germline CDR1 and CDR2 sequences are SGHKS and YYEKEE (reference sequence). This CDR3 comprises 14 residues. J was trimmed by 6 bases and V by 5 bases; bases with no gene match: 5. The CDR3 coding sequence is TGTGCCAGCAGTCGGACAGGGGGCATGGATACGCAGTATTTT. It encodes CASSRTGGMDTQYF.

The table lists this clone with a count of one. The rearrangement uses TRBV28 and TRBJ1-5; the D gene is possibly TRBD1 (5 bases). This CDR3 region has 12 residues. Germline V gives CDR1 MDHEN, CDR2 SYDVKM. Between the trimmed V and J ends, which lost 5 bases and 9 bases, there was a span of 11 bases. The CDR3 loop is CASSAQGLPQHF. The CDR3 DNA reads as TGTGCCAGCAGTGCTCAGGGTTTGCCCCAGCATTTT. Combining the CDR3 with reference TRBV28 and TRBJ1-5 gives the whole variable domain DVKVTQSSRYLVKRTGEKVFLECVQDMDHENMFWYRQDPGLGLRLIYFSYDVKMKEKGDIPEGYSVSREKKERFSLILESASTNQTSMYLCASSAQGLPQHFGDGTRLSIL.

The V and J genes are TRBV18 and TRBJ2-2; 9 bases are a match to TRBD1. Germline-derived CDR1 and CDR2 are KGHSH and LQKENI. J lost 6 bases, V lost 3 bases, and 5 bases had no gene match. The CDR3 totals 15 residues. The CDR3 region is CASSPGQGLAGELFF. CDR3 sequence (DNA): TGTGCCAGCTCACCGGGACAGGGATTGGCCGGGGAGCTGTTTTTT. The whole variable domain, filled in from reference TRBV18 and TRBJ2-2, reads NAGVMQNPRHLVRRRGQEARLRCSPMKGHSHVYWYRQLPEEGLKFMVYLQKENIIDESGMPKERFSAEFPKEGPSILRIQQVVRGDSAAYFCASSPGQGLAGELFFGEGSRLTVL.

The V and J genes are TRBV10-3 and TRBJ2-1, with 8 nucleotides matching TRBD2. The CDR3 sequence is 14 residues long. V lost 0 bases and J lost 9; bases outside the gene matches: 4. Looked up from germline, CDR1 is ENHRY and CDR2 is SYGVKD. The DNA of the CDR3 is TGTGCCATCAGTGAGTCTAGCGGGAAAGGTGAGCAGTTCTTC. Amino acid sequence: CAISESSGKGEQFF.

About this clone: Other DNA sequences within the sample encode an identical CDR3. The CDR3, as DNA: TGTGCCAGTAGTCCCCGGAATCAGCCCCAGCATTTT. This sequence encodes CASSPRNQPQHF. This chain joins TRBV19 and TRBJ1-5; D gene uncertain. This CDR3 has 12 amino acids. V was cut by 5 bases and J by 4 bases, with 6 bases left in between. CDR1 and CDR2 (germline): LNHDA, SQIVND (reference sequence).

This chain links TRBV11-2 with TRBJ2-7; D is possibly TRBD1 (6 bases). Germline CDR1 SGHAT, CDR2 FQNNGV. CDR3 length: 14 residues. Trimming removed 6 bases at V and 0 bases at J, with 12 bases between. The chain's CDR3 is CASSSDRSSYEQYF. The CDR3 coding sequence is TGTGCCAGCAGTTCAGACAGGAGCTCCTACGAGCAGTACTTC.

The genes are TRBV19 and TRBJ2-7; tentatively, D is TRBD2 (5 bases). CDR1 LNHDA and CDR2 SQIVND come from the germline V gene (reference sequence). This CDR3 region has 14 residues. V was shortened by 1 base and J by 4 bases, with 11 bases between the two germline ends. The CDR3: CASSIAGRGYEQYF. CDR3 nucleotides: TGTGCCAGTAGTATAGCAGGTCGGGGTTACGAGCAGTACTTC.

This clone was counted a single time. J is TRBJ1-1 and V is TRBV5-1; a weak D match, TRBD1 (5 bases). Germline V CDR1 and CDR2: SGHRS, YFSETQ. Trimming stripped 0 bases from V and 1 base from J, with 13 bases between. The CDR3 runs 16 residues. The CDR3 region has the DNA TGCGCCAGCAGCTTGGGAGGCAGGGTGGGGAACACTGAAGCTTTCTTT. Its translation is CASSLGGRVGNTEAFF.

This clone appeared once. The chain has TRBV24-1 and TRBJ2-1; 9 bases map to TRBD1. Germline CDR1 KGHDR, CDR2 SFDVKD. Unmatched junction bases numbered 10, after V lost 5 bases and J lost 6 bases. The CDR3 extends over 16 amino acids. CDR3 bases: TGTGCCACCAGTGGACCGGGACAGGGCAACTTCAATGAGCAGTTCTTC. This translates into CATSGPGQGNFNEQFF.

This chain joins TRBV5-1 and TRBJ2-7; 7 positions match TRBD1. Per the germline V gene, CDR1 is SGHRS and CDR2 is YFSETQ. This CDR3 has 15 amino acids. V dropped 3 bases and J dropped 0; count of bases not matched to a gene: 6. Here the CDR3 reads CASSWETGNSYEQYF. The CDR3 coding sequence is TGCGCCAGCAGCTGGGAGACAGGGAACTCCTACGAGCAGTACTTC.

The chain links TRBV5-4 to TRBJ2-3; 8 bases map to TRBD1. CDR1 and CDR2 from the germline V gene are SGHNT and YYREEE (reference sequence). The V segment lost 7 bases and the J segment 4 bases; nucleotides outside the gene matches: 11. There are 15 residues in the CDR3. CDR3 DNA sequence: TGTGCCAGCCACCAGGGGGCCCCTCGATCAGATACGCAGTATTTT. Protein sequence: CASHQGAPRSDTQYF.

This clone came up a few times. V usage is TRBV28 and J usage is TRBJ2-1; 8 bases are a match to TRBD2. This CDR3 is 13 amino acids long. CDR1 is MDHEN and CDR2 is SYDVKM in the germline V gene. Unmatched junction bases numbered 5, after V lost 8 bases and J lost 5 bases. Written as DNA, the CDR3 is TGTGCCAGCCTCCTAGCGGGTCACAATGAGCAGTTCTTC. It is translated as CASLLAGHNEQFF.

The V and J genes are TRBV5-1 and TRBJ2-3, with 8 bases matching TRBD1. This CDR3 has 14 amino acids. V lost 3 bases to trimming and J lost 5 bases; unmatched junction nucleotides: 5. The germline gives CDR1 SGHRS, CDR2 YFSETQ. CDR3 DNA sequence: TGCGCCAGCAGCTCACGACAGGGGCGAGATACGCAGTATTTT. Translating gives CASSSRQGRDTQYF.

In nucleotides, the CDR3 is TGTGCCACCAGTGATTTTTCAGGGCCAAGCACAGATACGCAGTATTTT. Amino acids: CATSDFSGPSTDTQYF. This sequence joins TRBV24-1 and TRBJ2-3; TRBD1 might be the D (5 bases). Trimming left V 1 base short and J 0 bases short, with 10 bases between. Germline V gives CDR1 KGHDR, CDR2 SFDVKD. CDR3 length equals 16 residues.

The rearrangement joins TRBV5-1 to TRBJ2-1; 7 bases align to TRBD2. This CDR3 region has 15 residues. The germline V gene has CDR1 SGHRS and CDR2 YFSETQ. J gave up 1 base and V 3 bases, and 4 bases lay outside the gene matches. CDR3 sequence (DNA): TGCGCCAGCAGCTGGACTAGTCAGTCCTACAATGAGCAGTTCTTC. Residues: CASSWTSQSYNEQFF.

This chain links TRBV20-1 with TRBJ1-1, with unresolved D. The CDR3 is 11 residues long. CDR1 and CDR2 from the germline V gene are DFQATT and SNEGSKA (reference sequence). V shed 5 bases and J shed 7 bases, with 11 bases lying between them. The CDR3 bases are TGCAGTGCTGGCCGGGTGGGTGAAGCTTTCTTT. Amino acid sequence: CSAGRVGEAFF.

The chain has TRBV23-1 and TRBJ1-2; 7 nucleotides agree with TRBD1. TRBV23-1 is reported as an ORF; its role is uncertain. The V and J ends lost 7 bases and 7 bases, in that order; junction bases with no gene match: 12. This CDR3 comprises 14 residues. In nucleotides, the CDR3 is TGCGCCAGCAAGCTCAGGGGGTGCTTGAGTGGCTACACCTTC. Translation gives CASKLRGCLSGYTF.

The chain couples TRBV18 to TRBJ2-5; possibly TRBD1 for D (5 bases). V was shortened by 5 bases and J by 1 base, with 8 bases between the two germline ends. The CDR3 consists of 13 residues. Germline CDR1 and CDR2: KGHSH and LQKENI. The CDR3 protein is CASSSGLQETQYF. The DNA for the CDR3 is TGTGCCAGCTCATCAGGGCTCCAAGAGACCCAGTACTTC.

The V gene is TRBV6-6, the J gene TRBJ2-1; no clear D gene. Trimming pared 2 bases from V and 8 bases from J, leaving 4 bases between. Germline-derived CDR1 and CDR2 are MNHNY and SVGAGI (reference sequence). CDR3 length: 11 residues. The CDR3, as DNA: TGTGCCAGCAGTTACGGAGATGAGCAGTTCTTC. This sequence encodes CASSYGDEQFF.

The gene calls are TRBV3-1 (or the pseudogene TRBV3-2) and TRBJ2-6, with 9 bases aligning to TRBD2. Germline CDR1 LGHDT, CDR2 YNNKEL (reference sequence). The V gene end was trimmed by 5 bases and the J gene end by 0 bases; junction bases not matched to a gene: 8. CDR3 length equals 18 residues. As DNA, the CDR3 is TGTGCCAGCAGCATAACTAGCGGGTTGCGCTCTGGGGCCAACGTCCTGACTTTC. This encodes CASSITSGLRSGANVLTF.

This chain connects TRBV19 to TRBJ1-1; 7 nucleotides line up with TRBD1. The CDR3 is 14 residues long. Germline CDR1 is LNHDA and CDR2 is SQIVND (reference sequence). V was pared by 5 bases and J by 0 bases, with 3 bases of the junction left unmatched. The chain's CDR3 is CASSLTGMNTEAFF. The CDR3 region has the DNA TGTGCCAGTAGTTTGACAGGGATGAACACTGAAGCTTTCTTT.

This clone came up a few times. The chain employs TRBV5-1 and TRBJ1-1, with D maybe TRBD1 (6 bases). Germline V gives CDR1 SGHRS, CDR2 YFSETQ. The length of the CDR3 is 15 residues. Trimming took off 4 bases at V and 1 base at J, with 14 bases between the two ends. The DNA for the CDR3 is TGCGCCAGCAGCCACCCTGGACAGAGGAACACTGAAGCTTTCTTT. Its translation: CASSHPGQRNTEAFF.

The chain couples TRBV5-1 to TRBJ1-1; 7 nucleotides match TRBD1. The CDR3 consists of 14 residues. Germline V gives CDR1 SGHRS, CDR2 YFSETQ. V lost 4 bases to trimming and J lost 5 bases; unmatched junction nucleotides: 8. The CDR3 reads CASSHNRGQTEAFF. DNA for the CDR3: TGCGCCAGCAGCCACAACAGGGGCCAAACTGAAGCTTTCTTT.

The rearrangement joins TRBV10-2 to TRBJ2-7; 7 nucleotides agree with TRBD2. V was pared by 5 bases and J by 4 bases, with 26 bases of the junction left unmatched. The CDR3 length is 20 residues. Looked up from germline, CDR1 is WSHSY and CDR2 is SAAADI. Here the CDR3 reads CASSRGSWDYPVKSSYEQYF. CDR3 nucleotides: TGCGCCAGCAGTAGAGGTAGCTGGGACTACCCGGTAAAGTCTTCTTACGAGCAGTACTTC.

The V call is TRBV24-1, the J call TRBJ2-1; 13 nucleotides align to TRBD2. With V trimmed by 2 bases and J by 13 bases, 10 bases remained unmatched. The CDR3 covers 16 residues. CDR1 is KGHDR and CDR2 is SFDVKD in the germline V gene. The CDR3 sequence is CATSDSRTSGRPPQFF. The CDR3 DNA reads TGTGCCACCAGTGATTCCCGGACTAGCGGGAGACCCCCCCAGTTCTTC.

The rearrangement links TRBV7-9 to TRBJ1-1, with unresolved D. CDR1 and CDR2 from the germline V gene are SEHNR and FQNEAQ (reference sequence). V lost 1 base, J lost 3 bases, and 9 bases lay in between. The CDR3 is made up of 14 amino acids. The CDR3 sequence: CASSLVAGYTEAFF. CDR3 DNA sequence: TGTGCCAGCAGCTTAGTGGCAGGTTACACTGAAGCTTTCTTT.

The chain carries TRBV28 and TRBJ1-6, with TRBD1 matching 8 bases. In germline, CDR1 is MDHEN, CDR2 SYDVKM. The V gene end was trimmed by 4 bases and the J gene end by 10 bases; junction bases not matched to a gene: 9. CDR3 size: 15 residues. CDR3 loop: CASSSPQGAKSPLHF. The CDR3 DNA reads as TGTGCCAGCAGTTCCCCCCAGGGGGCGAAATCACCCCTCCACTTT.

This sequence joins TRBV2 and TRBJ2-7; the match to TRBD2 covers 9 bases. This CDR3 has 15 residues. V lost 1 base to trimming and J lost 3 bases; unmatched junction nucleotides: 4. Per the germline V gene, CDR1 is SNHLY and CDR2 is FYNNEI. In nucleotides, the CDR3 is TGTGCCAGCAGTGAAGTCCGCGGGAGGGACTACGAGCAGTACTTC. It encodes CASSEVRGRDYEQYF.